Following are 16 T cell receptor beta chains from one sample sequenced in a study of control samples from healthy donors and cancer patients. Assay: immunoSEQ multiplex PCR; the TCRdb copy retains only in-frame clones and omits some. The sample lists roughly 120,000 clones; roughly 90% were seen once. Source material: PBMCs. These receptors were collected from a woman aged 55 to 70 with lung cancer.

The chain joins TRBV4-3 to TRBJ2-1; 9 nucleotides align to TRBD1. Germline lookup yields CDR1 LGHNA and CDR2 YSLEER. The CDR3 has 16 amino acids. Losses at the gene ends were 4 bases for V and 1 base for J; bases not matched to a gene: 5. The CDR3 loop is CASSLRGQGSYNEQFF. CDR3 bases: TGCGCCAGCAGCCTTCGGGGACAGGGATCCTACAATGAGCAGTTCTTC.

The chain carries TRBV7-9 and TRBJ1-4; perhaps TRBD1 as D (6 bases). This CDR3 has 13 amino acids. The V gene's germline CDR1 is SEHNR and CDR2 FQNEAQ (reference sequence). V lost 4 bases, J lost 7 bases, and 10 bases lay in between. CDR3 in DNA: TGTGCCAGCAGCTCAACAGGGACTGAAAAACTGTTTTTT. Its translation: CASSSTGTEKLFF.

The rearrangement uses TRBV25-1 and TRBJ1-3; a weak D match, TRBD1 (5 bases). The CDR3 consists of 15 residues. The V and J ends lost 2 bases and 1 base respectively, with 9 bases between them. Germline CDR1 reads MGHDK; CDR2 reads SYGVNS. The CDR3 region is CASSEQGVSGNTIYF. CDR3 nucleotide sequence: TGTGCCAGCAGTGAACAGGGTGTATCTGGAAACACCATATATTTT.

The rearrangement uses TRBV7-2 and TRBJ1-2, with 8 bases aligning to TRBD1. CDR1 and CDR2 from the germline V gene are SGHTA and FQGNSA. This CDR3 is 16 amino acids long. The J segment lost 8 bases and the V segment lost 1 base, leaving 12 bases of the junction unmatched. The CDR3 nucleotides read TGTGCCAGCAGCTTAGTGGGGGCAGGGGGCGATGACGGCTACACCTTC. Translating gives CASSLVGAGGDDGYTF.

The chain joins TRBV10-3 to TRBJ1-3; D is uncertain. From germline, CDR1 is ENHRY and CDR2 SYGVKD. The CDR3 totals 14 residues. With 11 bases removed from V and 0 bases from J, the gap between germline ends came to 14 bases. CDR3 sequence: CAVAIGFSGNTIYF. CDR3 nucleotide sequence: TGTGCCGTAGCAATAGGTTTCTCTGGAAACACCATATATTTT.

The rearrangement uses TRBV5-4 and TRBJ2-1, with 8 bases aligning to TRBD1. CDR1 and CDR2 (germline): SGHNT, YYREEE (reference sequence). This CDR3 comprises 14 residues. V shed 4 bases and J 10 bases; nucleotides not matched to a gene: 10. For the CDR3, the DNA is TGTGCCAGCAGCCCCGGGACAGGCGGATGGGAGCAGTTCTTC. Amino acids: CASSPGTGGWEQFF.

This clone appeared a single time. The chain uses TRBV5-1 and TRBJ2-5, with 10 bases lining up with TRBD2. Per germline, CDR1 SGHRS and CDR2 YFSETQ. The CDR3 length is 17 residues. V was pared by 0 bases and J by 1 base, with 6 bases of the junction left unmatched. In nucleotides, the CDR3 is TGCGCCAGCAGCTTGGTGGGACTAGCGTCTCCCCAAGAGACCCAGTACTTC. Its protein product is CASSLVGLASPQETQYF.

J is TRBJ1-5 and V is TRBV27; 8 nucleotides line up with TRBD1. Germline CDR1 MNHEY, CDR2 SMNVEV (reference sequence). The CDR3 is made up of 15 amino acids. The V and J ends lost 5 bases and 4 bases, in that order; junction bases with no gene match: 7. The CDR3 protein is CASSPGTGRNQPQHF. The CDR3 DNA is TGTGCCAGCAGTCCGGGGACAGGCCGGAATCAGCCCCAGCATTTT.

The rearrangement links TRBV7-8 to TRBJ1-2; no firm D call. Germline V gene sequence: CDR1 SGHVS, CDR2 FQNEAQ. The V end was cut by 3 bases, the J end by 4 bases, with 6 bases between. There are 12 residues in the CDR3. The CDR3 here is CASSFSGYGYTF. CDR3 coding DNA: TGTGCCAGCAGCTTCTCGGGCTATGGCTACACCTTC.

The rearrangement joins TRBV6-5 to TRBJ2-7; TRBD2 aligns across 8 bases. The ends lost 6 bases at V and 5 bases at J; junction bases unmatched: 9. The CDR3 totals 14 residues. The V gene's germline CDR1 is MNHEY and CDR2 SVGAGI. DNA of the CDR3: TGTGCCAGCAGCGAGGCGGGGGGCAGGGACGAGCAGTACTTC. This sequence encodes CASSEAGGRDEQYF.

CDR3 DNA sequence: TGTGCCAGCTCACCTCCGACAGGGGGAGAAGAAAAACTGTTTTTT. Its translation is CASSPPTGGEEKLFF. The chain carries TRBV18 and TRBJ1-4, with 9 positions matching TRBD1. The V and J ends lost 3 bases and 8 bases, in that order; junction bases with no gene match: 7. The CDR3 spans 15 residues. CDR1 is KGHSH and CDR2 is LQKENI in the germline V gene.

The chain couples TRBV7-9 to TRBJ2-2; D ambiguous. The CDR3 has 13 residues. The V end was cut by 5 bases, the J end by 6 bases, with 10 bases between. From germline, CDR1 is SEHNR and CDR2 FQNEAQ (reference sequence). DNA for the CDR3: TGTGCCAGCAGCCAAGGCTTTGCCGGGGAGCTGTTTTTT. It is translated as CASSQGFAGELFF.

J is TRBJ2-1 and V is TRBV7-3; D not resolved. The CDR3 contains 15 residues. The germline gives CDR1 SGHTA, CDR2 FQGTGA. V was pared by 0 bases and J by 6 bases, with 12 bases between. CDR3 bases: TGTGCCAGCAGCTTAACATCATCCAACGCCAATGAGCAGTTCTTC. This codes for CASSLTSSNANEQFF.

This rearrangement joins TRBV4-3 to TRBJ1-2; 7 bases are a match to TRBD1. CDR1 is LGHNA, CDR2 YSLEER, per germline. This CDR3 has 15 residues. The trim removed 3 bases at V and 8 bases at J, leaving 12 bases unmatched. The CDR3 coding sequence is TGCGCCAGCAGCCAGCCCGGACAGGCGGGAAAAGGCTACACCTTC. Amino acid sequence: CASSQPGQAGKGYTF.

This chain joins TRBV5-5 and TRBJ2-5; the D gene could be TRBD1 or TRBD2 (5 bases each). V shed 4 bases and J shed 7 bases, with 14 bases lying between them. This CDR3 is built from 13 residues. Germline assignment: CDR1 SGHKS and CDR2 YYEKEE (reference sequence). CDR3 nucleotide sequence: TGTGCCAGCAGCCCGCCGACTACAGGGACCCAGTACTTC. Translation: CASSPPTTGTQYF.

The chain links TRBV7-8 to TRBJ1-2; D gene unclear. V was shortened by 2 bases and J by 6 bases, with 13 bases between the two germline ends. The CDR3 spans 14 residues. Germline CDR1 and CDR2: SGHVS and FQNEAQ. The CDR3 is CASSLIPGWDGYTF. The CDR3, as DNA: TGTGCCAGCAGCTTAATCCCGGGGTGGGATGGCTACACCTTC.